This T cell receptor beta chain was captured by sequencing in a study of beta chain features in type 1 diabetes. Sequencing targeted expressed TCRB transcripts, as all isolated RNA had been reverse transcribed. This table comes from immunoSEQ multiplex PCR, and its TCRdb copy is limited to in-frame clones, with some not included. The sample lists some 410,000 clones, 9.5% to 12% seen once, with approximately 0.05% in the top ten. This clone showed up just a few times. Without exception, sorted populations had purity beyond 95%. Germline lookup yields CDR1 SGHTA and CDR2 FQGTGA. The junction had 7 bases not matched to a gene; V was cut back by 1 base and J by 7 bases. This CDR3 contains 16 residues.

The chain combines TRBV7-3 with TRBJ1-6, with 7 bases fitting TRBD1. The TCR originated in a woman between 18 and 29 years old in good health. What was sequenced was naive CD4+ T cells from blood. CDR3 in DNA: TGTGCCAGCAGCTTAATGCGGGACAGAGACAATTCACCCCTCCACTTT. Translated, it gives CASSLMRDRDNSPLHF.